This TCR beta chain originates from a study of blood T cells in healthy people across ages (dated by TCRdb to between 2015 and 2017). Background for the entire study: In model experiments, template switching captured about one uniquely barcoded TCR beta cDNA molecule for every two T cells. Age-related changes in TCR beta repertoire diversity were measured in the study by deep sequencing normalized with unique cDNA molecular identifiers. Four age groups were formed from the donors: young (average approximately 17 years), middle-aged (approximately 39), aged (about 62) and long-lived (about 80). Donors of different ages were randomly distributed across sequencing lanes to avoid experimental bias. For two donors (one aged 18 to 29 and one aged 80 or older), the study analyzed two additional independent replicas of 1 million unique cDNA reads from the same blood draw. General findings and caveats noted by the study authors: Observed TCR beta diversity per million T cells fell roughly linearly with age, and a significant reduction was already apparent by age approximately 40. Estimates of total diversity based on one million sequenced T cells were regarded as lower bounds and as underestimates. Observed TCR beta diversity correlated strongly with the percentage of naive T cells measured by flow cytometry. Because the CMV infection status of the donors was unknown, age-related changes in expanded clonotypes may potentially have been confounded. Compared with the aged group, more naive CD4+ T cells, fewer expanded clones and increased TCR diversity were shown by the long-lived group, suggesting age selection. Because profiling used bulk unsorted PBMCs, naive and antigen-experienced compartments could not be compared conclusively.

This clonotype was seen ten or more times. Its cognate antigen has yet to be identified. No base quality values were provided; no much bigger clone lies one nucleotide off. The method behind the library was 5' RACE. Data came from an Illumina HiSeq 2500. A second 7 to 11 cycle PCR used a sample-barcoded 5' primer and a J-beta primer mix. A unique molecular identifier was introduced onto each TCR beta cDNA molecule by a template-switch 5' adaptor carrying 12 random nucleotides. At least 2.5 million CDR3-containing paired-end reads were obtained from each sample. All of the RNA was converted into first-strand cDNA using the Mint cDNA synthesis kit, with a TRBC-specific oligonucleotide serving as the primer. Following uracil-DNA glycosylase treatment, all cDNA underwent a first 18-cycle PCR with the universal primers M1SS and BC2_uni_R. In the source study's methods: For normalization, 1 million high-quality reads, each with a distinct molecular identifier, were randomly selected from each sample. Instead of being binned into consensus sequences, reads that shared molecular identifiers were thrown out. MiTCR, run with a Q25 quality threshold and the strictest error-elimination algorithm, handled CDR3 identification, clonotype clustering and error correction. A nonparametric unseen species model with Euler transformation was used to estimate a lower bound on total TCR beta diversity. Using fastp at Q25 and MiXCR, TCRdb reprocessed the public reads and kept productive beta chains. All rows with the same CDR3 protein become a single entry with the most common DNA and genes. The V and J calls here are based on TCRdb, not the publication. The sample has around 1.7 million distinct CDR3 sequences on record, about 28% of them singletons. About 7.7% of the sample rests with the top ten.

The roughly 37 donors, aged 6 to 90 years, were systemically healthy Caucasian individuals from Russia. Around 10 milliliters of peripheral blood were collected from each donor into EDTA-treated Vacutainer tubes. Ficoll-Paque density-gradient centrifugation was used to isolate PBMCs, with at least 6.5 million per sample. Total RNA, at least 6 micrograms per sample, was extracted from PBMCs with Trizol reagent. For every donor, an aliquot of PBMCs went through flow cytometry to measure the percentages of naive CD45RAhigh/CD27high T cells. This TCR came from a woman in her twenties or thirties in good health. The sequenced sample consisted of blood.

For the CDR3, the sequence is CSASRGLASYEQYF. The nucleotide sequence is given as TGCAGTGCTAGTAGGGGACTAGCTTCCTACGAGCAGTACTTC. Here the chain combines TRBV20-1 and TRBJ2-7; 9 nucleotides in the junction match TRBD2. As encoded in the germline V gene (reference sequence), CDR1 is DFQATT while CDR2 is SNEGSKA. The cysteine opens and the phenylalanine closes a CDR3 of 14 amino acids. Of all the DNA, just the CDR3 is kept, 42 bases in frame from base 1. Ends trimmed: V by 3 bases, J by 1 base; bases unmatched to a gene: 4.